The 27 T cell receptor beta chains below were found in one sample sequenced in a study of cytomegalovirus exposure and HLA in healthy donors. PCR used 60 Vbeta primers and 13 Jbeta primers. Repertoires were generated with immunoSEQ multiplex PCR, while TCRdb's copy carries only in-frame clones and drops some. The sample lists about 61,000 clones, around 75% occurring once. Input material: PBMCs. These receptors were taken from a man aged 45-65 years in good health and CMV-seropositive.

J is TRBJ2-1 and V is TRBV2; unclear D gene. Germline lookup yields CDR1 SNHLY and CDR2 FYNNEI. V was shortened by 5 bases and J by 8 bases, with 7 bases between the two germline ends. This CDR3 is 11 amino acids long. CDR3: CASSRSYEQFF. The CDR3 nucleotides are TGTGCCAGCAGTCGAAGCTATGAGCAGTTCTTC.

This chain connects TRBV7-2 to TRBJ1-5; 9 bases match TRBD1. With 2 bases clipped from V and 2 bases from J, the junction kept 1 base outside the gene matches. This CDR3 region has 15 residues. Germline CDR1 SGHTA, CDR2 FQGNSA. CDR3 amino acids: CASSLRTGGNQPQHF. The CDR3 nucleotides read TGTGCCAGCAGCTTAAGGACAGGGGGCAATCAGCCCCAGCATTTT.

This chain uses TRBV30 with TRBJ1-4, with 7 bases identical to TRBD1. Germline-derived CDR1 and CDR2 are GTSNPN and SVGIG (reference sequence). This CDR3 contains 15 residues. V gave up 2 bases and J gave up 5 bases; unmatched junction bases: 8. The chain's CDR3 is CAWSPRGSFNEKLFF. The CDR3 DNA is TGTGCCTGGAGTCCCAGGGGGTCGTTCAATGAAAAACTGTTTTTT.

Only a few counts were recorded for this clone. The chain has TRBV18 and TRBJ1-1; D gene unclear. The CDR3 contains 12 residues. Germline V lookup: CDR1 KGHSH, CDR2 LQKENI. The V end was cut by 4 bases, the J end by 7 bases, with 10 bases between. CDR3 residues: CASSQQNGEAFF. DNA for the CDR3: TGTGCCAGCTCACAACAGAACGGTGAAGCTTTCTTT. The variable domain in full, with the rest retrieved from reference TRBV18 and TRBJ1-1, is NAGVMQNPRHLVRRRGQEARLRCSPMKGHSHVYWYRQLPEEGLKFMVYLQKENIIDESGMPKERFSAEFPKEGPSILRIQQVVRGDSAAYFCASSQQNGEAFFGQGTRLTVV.

The sample holds a few counts of this clone. The rearrangement uses TRBV19 and TRBJ2-7, with TRBD1 matching over 10 bases. This CDR3 has 14 amino acids. Germline CDR1 and CDR2: LNHDA and SQIVND (reference sequence). V lost 4 bases to trimming and J lost 6 bases; unmatched junction nucleotides: 6. In DNA form, the CDR3 reads TGTGCCAGTAGTAGACAGGGGGCGCGGTCCGAGCAGTACTTC. This sequence encodes CASSRQGARSEQYF.

The chain links TRBV9 to TRBJ1-1; D gene uncertain. Trimming took 4 bases from V and 0 from J, leaving 13 bases between them. CDR1 and CDR2 from the germline V gene are SGDLS and YYNGEE. The CDR3 is 15 residues long. CDR3 bases: TGTGCCAGCAGCATCCGACAAGACATGAACACTGAAGCTTTCTTT. Its translation: CASSIRQDMNTEAFF.

The chain recombines TRBV5-1 with TRBJ1-3; TRBD1 aligns across 7 bases. The germline V gene has CDR1 SGHRS and CDR2 YFSETQ. The V gene end was trimmed by 1 base and the J gene end by 2 bases; junction bases not matched to a gene: 9. This CDR3 spans 17 amino acids. CDR3 DNA: TGCGCCAGCAGCTTGAAGTCCGGAGGGGGCACTGGAAACACCATATATTTT. The encoded protein is CASSLKSGGGTGNTIYF.

V is TRBV10-2 and J is TRBJ1-6, with D unclear. The CDR3 extends over 11 amino acids. V lost 7 bases and J lost 14, with 12 bases in between. The V gene's germline CDR1 is WSHSY and CDR2 SAAADI. The CDR3 here is CASISGSALHF. In DNA form, the CDR3 reads TGCGCCAGCATATCCGGTTCGGCCCTCCACTTT.

The J gene is TRBJ2-2, the V gene TRBV6-1; D is unresolved. Deletions cut 6 bases from V and 6 bases from J, with 11 bases between. Germline V gene data show CDR1 as MNHNS and CDR2 as SASEGT. CDR3 size: 13 residues. The CDR3 sequence is CASRKDYSGELFF. The CDR3 DNA is TGTGCCAGCAGGAAAGATTACTCCGGGGAGCTGTTTTTT.

This clone appeared once. This sequence joins TRBV30 and TRBJ1-2; weak D call: TRBD1 (6 bases). This CDR3 is 14 amino acids long. Germline values: CDR1 GTSNPN, CDR2 SVGIG (reference sequence). V was cut by 2 bases and J by 5 bases, with 15 bases left in between. The CDR3 DNA reads TGTGCCTGGAGTCAACTTCGGACAGAATATGGCTACACCTTC. Translating gives CAWSQLRTEYGYTF.

The genes are TRBV10-3 and TRBJ1-2; TRBD1 agrees at 10 bases. The junction had 3 bases not matched to a gene; V was cut back by 4 bases and J by 4 bases. Per the germline V gene, CDR1 is ENHRY and CDR2 is SYGVKD. CDR3 length equals 14 residues. CDR3 protein: CAISGTGGSYGYTF. CDR3 sequence (DNA): TGTGCCATCAGTGGGACAGGGGGTTCCTATGGCTACACCTTC.

The rearrangement joins TRBV7-9 to TRBJ2-3; 10 bases line up with TRBD2. With 2 bases clipped from V and 1 base from J, the junction kept 9 bases outside the gene matches. This CDR3 comprises 18 residues. The V gene's germline CDR1 is SEHNR and CDR2 FQNEAQ (reference sequence). The DNA for the CDR3 is TGTGCCAGCAGCTTAAGAATAGCGGGGGGCCGGGGCACAGATACGCAGTATTTT. Its protein product is CASSLRIAGGRGTDTQYF.

CDR3 loop: CASSFQAGAEAFF. The CDR3 bases are TGTGCCAGCAGCTTCCAGGCGGGGGCTGAAGCTTTCTTT. This chain links TRBV7-3 with TRBJ1-1; a possible D gene is TRBD1 (5 bases). From germline, CDR1 is SGHTA and CDR2 FQGTGA. This CDR3 contains 13 residues. V lost 3 bases and J 6 bases, leaving 11 bases between the germline ends.

V usage is TRBV4-3 and J usage is TRBJ2-2; D not resolved. The V end was cut by 2 bases, the J end by 4 bases, with 11 bases between. Germline V lookup: CDR1 LGHNA, CDR2 YSLEER. CDR3 length equals 15 residues. The CDR3 nucleotides are TGCGCCAGCAGCCAATGGGCACAGTCCACCGGGGAGCTGTTTTTT. This translates into CASSQWAQSTGELFF.

The chain links TRBV5-8 to TRBJ2-3, with TRBD1 matching over 8 bases. CDR1 is SGHTS, CDR2 YDEGEE, per germline. The junction had 8 bases not matched to a gene; V was cut back by 5 bases and J by 0 bases. CDR3 size: 16 residues. Here the CDR3 reads CASSPGTGSSTDTQYF. CDR3 DNA sequence: TGTGCCAGCAGTCCCGGGACAGGTTCTAGCACAGATACGCAGTATTTT.

The rearrangement links TRBV5-1 to TRBJ2-7; 8 bases agree with TRBD2. Losses at the gene ends were 2 bases for V and 5 bases for J; bases not matched to a gene: 3. This CDR3 region has 13 residues. Germline V gives CDR1 SGHRS, CDR2 YFSETQ. CDR3 nucleotides: TGCGCCAGCAGCTTCGGACTAGCCAACGAGCAGTACTTC. Translated: CASSFGLANEQYF.

A remark on this clone: At one end the junction does not follow the germline gene, possibly because of a read error. The chain recombines TRBV9 with TRBJ1-1; possibly TRBD1 for D (6 bases). The CDR3 is made up of 13 amino acids. From germline, CDR1 is SGDLS and CDR2 YYNGEE. In DNA, the CDR3 is TGTGCCAGCAGCCCCGGACGGGACACTGAAGCTATCTTT. As protein: CASSPGRDTEAIF. Using reference TRBV9 and TRBJ1-1 for the parts outside the CDR3, the full variable domain is DSGVTQTPKHLITATGQRVTLRCSPRSGDLSVYWYQQSLDQGLQFLIQYYNGEERAKGNILERFSAQQFPDLHSELNLSSLELGDSALYFCASSPGRDTEAIFGQGTRLTVV.

Comments on this clone: One end of the junction varies from germline; a read error may be responsible. The chain uses TRBV27 and TRBJ1-4; 8 bases map to TRBD1. Germline CDR1 is MNHEY and CDR2 is SMNVEV (reference sequence). This CDR3 spans 13 amino acids. The CDR3 DNA follows: TGTGCCAGCAGCAGGGACAGGAATGTAAAACTGTTTTTT. Encoded protein: CASSRDRNVKLFF.

This rearrangement joins TRBV27 to TRBJ2-1, with TRBD2 matching 14 bases. Germline-derived CDR1 and CDR2 are MNHEY and SMNVEV (reference sequence). Losses at the gene ends were 4 bases for V and 4 bases for J; bases not matched to a gene: 9. This CDR3 comprises 18 residues. CDR3 nucleotides: TGTGCCAGCAGTTGGACCGGGACTAGCGGGGGAGAATACAATGAGCAGTTCTTC. Translated: CASSWTGTSGGEYNEQFF.

The genes are TRBV6-6 and TRBJ2-5, with D possibly matching TRBD1 (7 bases). V gave up 11 bases and J gave up 1 base, with 11 bases separating them. The CDR3 covers 12 residues. Germline lookup yields CDR1 MNHNY and CDR2 SVGAGI (reference sequence). The CDR3 nucleotides are TGTGCCTCAGGGGGGTCCCAAGAGACCCAGTACTTC. This sequence encodes CASGGSQETQYF.

The chain carries TRBV4-2 and TRBJ1-1; 9 nucleotides agree with TRBD1. Trimming cost V 0 bases and J 3 bases; bases outside gene matches: 2. Germline CDR1 and CDR2: LGHNA and YNFKEQ. The CDR3 loop spans 15 amino acids. DNA of the CDR3: TGTGCCAGCAGCCAAGATGGGGACAGGGACACTGAAGCTTTCTTT. Amino acid sequence: CASSQDGDRDTEAFF.

This chain joins TRBV18 and TRBJ1-3; D is ambiguous. Germline CDR1 is KGHSH and CDR2 is LQKENI. Trimming pared 4 bases from V and 3 bases from J, leaving 7 bases between. The CDR3 has 13 amino acids. The CDR3 loop is CASSQTNGNTIYF. CDR3 DNA sequence: TGTGCCAGCTCACAGACTAATGGAAACACCATATATTTT.

The chain is built from TRBV2 and TRBJ2-7; a possible D gene is TRBD1 (6 bases). The CDR3 length is 15 residues. Per germline, CDR1 SNHLY and CDR2 FYNNEI. The V and J ends lost 6 bases and 2 bases respectively, with 17 bases between them. The CDR3 reads CASRRSQGQTYEQYF. The CDR3, as DNA: TGTGCCAGCAGAAGAAGTCAGGGGCAAACCTACGAGCAGTACTTC. The full variable domain, completed using reference TRBV2 and TRBJ2-7, is EPEVTQTPSHQVTQMGQEVILRCVPISNHLYFYWYRQILGQKVEFLVSFYNNEISEKSEIFDDQFSVERPDGSNFTLKIRSTKLEDSAMYFCASRRSQGQTYEQYFGPGTRLTVT.

This chain joins TRBV28 and TRBJ1-4; tentatively, D is TRBD1 (5 bases). Germline V CDR1 and CDR2: MDHEN, SYDVKM. V was clipped by 7 bases and J by 0 bases, with 9 bases between them. The CDR3 totals 14 residues. CDR3: CASMRGSTNEKLFF. The CDR3 coding sequence is TGTGCCAGCATGCGGGGCTCAACTAATGAAAAACTGTTTTTT.

This sequence joins TRBV9 and TRBJ2-7; 9 bases line up with TRBD1. In germline, CDR1 is SGDLS, CDR2 YYNGEE. V lost 2 bases to trimming and J lost 7 bases; unmatched junction nucleotides: 13. The CDR3 contains 16 residues. The CDR3: CASSVEGDRDNGEQYF. The CDR3 DNA sequence: TGTGCCAGCAGCGTTGAAGGGGACAGGGACAATGGGGAGCAGTACTTC. Complete variable domain (other parts from reference TRBV9 and TRBJ2-7): DSGVTQTPKHLITATGQRVTLRCSPRSGDLSVYWYQQSLDQGLQFLIQYYNGEERAKGNILERFSAQQFPDLHSELNLSSLELGDSALYFCASSVEGDRDNGEQYFGPGTRLTVT.

This clone was detected only once. CDR3 coding DNA: TGCAGCGCACCGGGACAGACGCCCTACGAGCAGTACTTC. It encodes CSAPGQTPYEQYF. This rearrangement joins TRBV29-1 to TRBJ2-7; TRBD1 matches at 7 bases. V was clipped by 7 bases and J by 2 bases; unmatched bases: 8. Germline CDR1 reads SQVTM; CDR2 reads ANQGSEA. The CDR3 loop spans 13 amino acids.

This clone was seen only a few times. This rearrangement joins TRBV21-1 to TRBJ2-1; the table's D call TRBD2 went unverified against the DNA. TRBV21-1 constitutes a pseudogene. The CDR3 loop spans 17 amino acids. CDR3 region: CASSNGGLAEVYNEQFF. CDR3 nucleotides: TGTGCCAGCAGCAATGGGGGACTAGCGGAGGTCTACAATGAGCAGTTCTTC.